This TCR beta chain was identified during a study of OX40 agonist ivuxolimab in advanced cancers. About the research overall: All patients had ivuxolimab intravenously every 2 weeks at 0.01 to 10 mg/kg. One hepatocellular carcinoma and two cutaneous melanoma patients partially responded. General study results and limits: It was not determined which antigens were specifically recognized by the peripheral T cells that had undergone clonal expansion. Average numbers of expanded clones were greater in CD8+ T cells than in CD4+.

Details on this clone: Its specificity is not known.

The length of the CDR3 is 16 residues. Per the germline V gene, CDR1 is MGHDK and CDR2 is SYGVNS. The V gene lost 3 bases and the J gene lost 4 bases, with 18 bases spanning the gap. Measured with immunoSEQ multiplex PCR; TCRdb has only the in-frame clones, and not every one. The sample has tens of thousands of clones; 90% to 95% are singletons. This TCR was recovered from an adult with an advanced solid tumor such as melanoma, head and neck, liver or kidney cancer. This chain connects TRBV25-1 to TRBJ1-1, with D perhaps matching TRBD1 (6 bases). The input for sequencing was CD4+ or CD8+ T cells sorted from blood, taken in a trial of the OX40 agonist ivuxolimab. The CDR3 region is CASSDTSRGVGTEAFF. The CDR3 DNA reads as TGTGCCAGCAGTGATACTTCCAGGGGCGTTGGCACTGAAGCTTTCTTT. The full variable domain, completed using reference TRBV25-1 and TRBJ1-1, is EADIYQTPRYLVIGTGKKITLECSQTMGHDKMYWYQQDPGMELHLIHYSYGVNSTEKGDLSSESTVSRIRTEHFPLTLESARPSHTSQYLCASSDTSRGVGTEAFFGQGTRLTVV.